These 24 T cell receptor beta chains were sequenced from one sample in a study of blood T cell repertoires in COVID-19. Assay: immunoSEQ multiplex PCR; the TCRdb copy retains only in-frame clones and omits some. Found here are around 110,000 clones, just under 85% of them singletons; the top ten hold 7.5%. The sequenced sample was peripheral blood. The receptors were gathered from a man aged 70-80 years with active or convalescent COVID-19.

The chain carries TRBV18 and TRBJ2-2, with D uncertain. CDR3 length equals 13 residues. Germline loops: CDR1 KGHSH, CDR2 LQKENI. V lost 3 bases, J lost 9 bases, and 11 bases lay in between. The CDR3 reads CASSPSPSRELFF. The DNA of the CDR3 is TGTGCCAGCTCACCGAGTCCATCCAGGGAGCTGTTTTTT. Full variable domain (remainder filled in from reference TRBV18 and TRBJ2-2): NAGVMQNPRHLVRRRGQEARLRCSPMKGHSHVYWYRQLPEEGLKFMVYLQKENIIDESGMPKERFSAEFPKEGPSILRIQQVVRGDSAAYFCASSPSPSRELFFGEGSRLTVL.

The V gene is TRBV10-3, the J gene TRBJ1-2; TRBD1 agrees at 7 bases. This CDR3 is built from 14 residues. CDR1 ENHRY and CDR2 SYGVKD come from the germline V gene. V trimming: 7 bases; J trimming: 0 bases; junction bases outside the gene matches: 5. CDR3 sequence (DNA): TGTGCCATCATGGGACAGTCATCTAACTATGGCTACACCTTC. It specifies CAIMGQSSNYGYTF.

The V gene is TRBV6-1, the J gene TRBJ2-7; D uncertain. This CDR3 comprises 12 residues. Germline V gene sequence: CDR1 MNHNS, CDR2 SASEGT. Trimming removed 2 bases at V and 4 bases at J, with 6 bases between. Written as DNA, the CDR3 is TGTGCCAGCAGTGAATCCAGGTACGAGCAGTACTTC. The encoded protein is CASSESRYEQYF.

This clone appeared a few times. The chain combines TRBV2 with TRBJ2-7; the match to TRBD1 covers 9 bases. Per germline, CDR1 SNHLY and CDR2 FYNNEI. Germline trimming cut 4 bases from V and 2 bases from J; bases unmatched to any gene: 9. CDR3 length equals 16 residues. The CDR3 loop is CASSGYGTGIPYEQYF. For the CDR3, the DNA is TGTGCCAGCAGTGGCTACGGGACAGGGATCCCCTACGAGCAGTACTTC.

The chain combines TRBV7-8 with TRBJ2-2; D unresolved. The CDR3 totals 13 residues. V was clipped by 2 bases and J by 7 bases, with 8 bases between them. In germline, CDR1 is SGHVS, CDR2 FQNEAQ. The CDR3 coding sequence is TGTGCCAGCAGCTTATTTCGCGACGGGGAGCTGTTTTTT. It specifies CASSLFRDGELFF. Drawing the rest from reference TRBV7-8 and TRBJ2-2, the complete variable domain is GAGVSQSPRYKVAKRGQDVALRCDPISGHVSLFWYQQALGQGPEFLTYFQNEAQLDKSGLPSDRFFAERPEGSVSTLKIQRTQQEDSAVYLCASSLFRDGELFFGEGSRLTVL.

This clone was seen just once. The CDR3 DNA sequence: TGTGCCAGCAGCGTAGGCGGGAGGAGCTCCTACAATGAGCAGTTCTTC. Translation: CASSVGGRSSYNEQFF. The chain uses TRBV9 and TRBJ2-1; 8 bases line up with TRBD2. The CDR3 covers 16 residues. V gave up 0 bases and J gave up 0 bases; unmatched junction bases: 2. CDR1 and CDR2 from the germline V gene are SGDLS and YYNGEE.

The table lists this clone with a count of one. V usage is TRBV6-2 or TRBV6-3 and J usage is TRBJ1-1, with 11 bases that match TRBD1. From germline, CDR1 is MNHEY and CDR2 SVGEGT. The trim removed 4 bases at V and 4 bases at J, leaving 2 bases unmatched. The CDR3 covers 14 residues. The CDR3 bases are TGTGCCAGCAGTTTCGGGACAGGGGGCACTGAAGCTTTCTTT. Its translation is CASSFGTGGTEAFF.

This clone turned up a few times. The V call is TRBV5-1, the J call TRBJ2-2, with D unclear. This CDR3 contains 15 residues. V was cut by 4 bases and J by 3 bases, with 13 bases left in between. Germline CDR1 and CDR2: SGHRS and YFSETQ. The chain's CDR3 is CASSHSSRDTGELFF. DNA of the CDR3: TGCGCCAGCAGCCACTCGTCCCGGGACACCGGGGAGCTGTTTTTT.

The rearrangement links TRBV12-5 to TRBJ2-1; TRBD1 aligns across 8 bases. V shed 1 base, J shed 15 bases, and the junction held 5 bases outside the gene matches. The CDR3 is 12 residues long. Per germline, CDR1 LGHNT and CDR2 FRNRAP. The CDR3 is CASGLADRGPFF. CDR3 nucleotides: TGTGCTAGTGGTTTGGCTGACAGGGGACCGTTCTTC.

In its sample, this clone was seen once. The V call is TRBV5-4, the J call TRBJ1-1; 10 bases agree with TRBD1. The CDR3 consists of 14 residues. The germline V gene has CDR1 SGHNT and CDR2 YYREEE (reference sequence). Trimming at V came to 3 bases and at J to 6 bases, leaving 5 bases not matched to a gene. CDR3 bases: TGTGCCAGCAGCTCGGGACAGGGGAAACCTGAAGCTTTCTTT. This codes for CASSSGQGKPEAFF.

In regard to this clone: The sample has other DNA sequences that encode this CDR3 too. V gene TRBV5-1 combines with J gene TRBJ2-6; the D is unclear. CDR1 and CDR2 from the germline V gene are SGHRS and YFSETQ. The CDR3 length is 15 residues. Deletions cut 2 bases from V and 0 bases from J, with 6 bases between. DNA for the CDR3: TGCGCCAGCAGCTTAACGGTCTCTGGGGCCAACGTCCTGACTTTC. Residues: CASSLTVSGANVLTF.

V is TRBV9 and J is TRBJ1-6, with 8 bases matching TRBD1. The J segment lost 6 bases and the V segment lost 4 bases, leaving 6 bases of the junction unmatched. Per the germline V gene, CDR1 is SGDLS and CDR2 is YYNGEE. The CDR3 spans 15 residues. The CDR3 spells CASSPGTGVNSPLHF. For the CDR3, the DNA is TGTGCCAGCAGCCCCGGGACAGGAGTTAATTCACCCCTCCACTTT.

The rearrangement uses TRBV11-3 and TRBJ2-5; no reliable D call. The CDR3 sequence is 14 residues long. The V end lost 3 bases, the J end lost 2 bases, and 10 bases lay between the germline ends. Germline assignment: CDR1 SGHNT and CDR2 YENEEA. The CDR3 protein is CASSLFSSQETQYF. The DNA for the CDR3 is TGTGCCAGCAGCTTGTTTAGCAGTCAAGAGACCCAGTACTTC.

The J gene is TRBJ1-1, the V gene TRBV30; 10 nucleotides agree with TRBD1. This CDR3 has 14 residues. The trim removed 4 bases at V and 3 bases at J, leaving 5 bases unmatched. The germline V gene has CDR1 GTSNPN and CDR2 SVGIG (reference sequence). As DNA, the CDR3 is TGTGCCTGGACCAAGGACAGGGGGGACACTGAAGCTTTCTTT. This encodes CAWTKDRGDTEAFF.

In this sample, this clone turned up once. This specimen includes other DNA sequences encoding the same CDR3. The genes are TRBV6-5 and TRBJ1-5; 8 bases line up with TRBD1. CDR1 and CDR2 from the germline V gene are MNHEY and SVGAGI. Trimming took 6 bases from V and 4 from J; bases not matched to a gene: 5. The CDR3 loop spans 14 amino acids. This chain's CDR3 is CASSRQGSNQPQHF. The CDR3 DNA follows: TGTGCCAGCAGCCGACAGGGGTCAAATCAGCCCCAGCATTTT.

The chain combines TRBV4-1 with TRBJ2-7, with 10 bases identical to TRBD2. V was pared by 0 bases and J by 2 bases, with 4 bases of the junction left unmatched. Germline values: CDR1 MGHRA, CDR2 YSYEKL. The CDR3 sequence is 16 residues long. The chain's CDR3 is CASSQDTSGAPYEQYF. CDR3 DNA: TGCGCCAGCAGCCAAGATACTAGCGGGGCCCCCTACGAGCAGTACTTC.

The chain is built from TRBV30 and TRBJ2-3; maybe TRBD1 (5 bases). The CDR3 has 14 amino acids. V was cut by 4 bases and J by 0 bases, with 11 bases left in between. CDR1 GTSNPN and CDR2 SVGIG come from the germline V gene (reference sequence). This CDR3 is CAWNVGLSTDTQYF. For the CDR3, the DNA is TGTGCCTGGAACGTGGGGCTTAGCACAGATACGCAGTATTTT.

CDR3 DNA: TGTGCCAGCAGCTTACATACAGATACGCAGTATTTT. It translates to CASSLHTDTQYF. The chain links TRBV7-9 to TRBJ2-3; D not certain. In germline, CDR1 is SEHNR, CDR2 FQNEAQ (reference sequence). Between the trimmed V and J ends, which lost 2 bases and 3 bases, there was a span of 3 bases. This CDR3 is built from 12 residues.

This clone was detected ten times or more. The limits of the CDR3 on the DNA are not certain, so only TCRdb's listed CDR3 is given. The chain links TRBV7-3 to TRBJ2-7; the table's D gene call, TRBD2, was not cross checked with the DNA. The CDR3 is 15 residues long, counting both termini. CDR1 is SGHTA, CDR2 FQGTGA, per germline. CDR3 sequence reads: CASCAISGGPVEQYF.

There are a few counts of this clone. This rearrangement joins TRBV6-5 to TRBJ1-1, with D maybe TRBD1 (6 bases). Germline V gene sequence: CDR1 MNHEY, CDR2 SVGAGI. Trimming left V 5 bases short and J 1 base short, with 11 bases between. This CDR3 spans 14 amino acids. The DNA for the CDR3 is TGTGCCAGCAGTCTGGACAGCCAGAACACTGAAGCTTTCTTT. Its translation is CASSLDSQNTEAFF.

The chain joins TRBV28 to TRBJ1-4; the D gene is possibly TRBD1 (6 bases). This CDR3 comprises 14 residues. Germline V gives CDR1 MDHEN, CDR2 SYDVKM. The ends were cut back, 7 bases at V and 7 bases at J, with 16 bases in the middle. DNA for the CDR3: TGTGCCAGCACGGGGCAGGGGCCGCGTGAAAAACTGTTTTTT. Amino acids: CASTGQGPREKLFF.

V and J are TRBV6-1 and TRBJ1-2; D is unclear. V shed 5 bases and J shed 8 bases, with 18 bases lying between them. The CDR3 has 14 amino acids. Germline V lookup: CDR1 MNHNS, CDR2 SASEGT. CDR3 nucleotide sequence: TGTGCCAGCAGTCCGCTCACGCGGCCCTACGGCTACACCTTC. This gives the protein CASSPLTRPYGYTF.

This chain uses TRBV5-1 with TRBJ1-2; 9 nucleotides align to TRBD1. Trimming at V came to 0 bases and at J to 4 bases, leaving 4 bases not matched to a gene. CDR1 is SGHRS, CDR2 YFSETQ, per germline. CDR3 length: 15 amino acids. The CDR3 sequence is CASSLVGQGIYGYTF. For the CDR3, the DNA is TGCGCCAGCAGCTTGGTGGGACAGGGAATCTATGGCTACACCTTC.

The rearrangement links TRBV6-5 to TRBJ2-1, with 9 bases matching TRBD2. V gave up 6 bases and J gave up 0 bases; unmatched junction bases: 0. The CDR3 has 14 amino acids. Germline V gene data show CDR1 as MNHEY and CDR2 as SVGAGI. CDR3 nucleotide sequence: TGTGCCAGCAGGGGACTAGCCTCCTACAATGAGCAGTTCTTC. It codes for CASRGLASYNEQFF.